This entry lists 15 T cell receptor beta chains sequenced from one sample in a study of blood T cell repertoires in COVID-19. Data came from immunoSEQ multiplex PCR; TCRdb stores just in-frame clones and leaves some out. The data contain 400,000 to 550,000 clones, around 90% of them singletons. Sequencing was carried out using PBMCs or T cells enriched from blood (not recorded which). These receptors were collected from a woman under 30 with acute COVID-19.

The J gene is TRBJ2-2, the V gene TRBV13; 8 bases map to TRBD2. Germline V gene lookup returns CDR1 PRHDT and CDR2 FYEKMQ (reference sequence). The CDR3 is made up of 18 amino acids. V shed 5 bases and J 2 bases; nucleotides not matched to a gene: 13. CDR3 nucleotides: TGTGCCAGCAGCCCGGGGGGGCTGCGGGGGGACAACACCGGGGAGCTGTTTTTT. Protein product: CASSPGGLRGDNTGELFF.

The CDR3 loop reads CASSPTGTGGFGYGYTF. CDR3 nucleotide sequence: TGTGCCAGCAGCCCGACCGGGACAGGGGGATTCGGCTATGGCTACACCTTC. The chain joins TRBV7-3 to TRBJ1-2; the match to TRBD1 covers 11 bases. Germline trimming cut 5 bases from V and 4 bases from J; bases unmatched to any gene: 12. Germline V lookup: CDR1 SGHTA, CDR2 FQGTGA. The CDR3 length is 17 residues.

The V call is TRBV11-2, the J call TRBJ2-7; possible D gene TRBD1, 6 bases. Germline CDR1 SGHAT, CDR2 FQNNGV. The CDR3 contains 16 residues. Trimming shortened V by 6 bases and J by 0 bases, and 18 bases separated the two germline ends. This CDR3 reads CASRPPRDTFSYEQYF. CDR3 sequence (DNA): TGTGCCAGCAGACCACCCCGGGACACCTTCTCCTACGAGCAGTACTTC.

This clone was observed once. The genes are TRBV14 and TRBJ2-7; possible D gene TRBD1, 6 bases. Germline V CDR1 and CDR2: SGHDN, FVKESK. The CDR3 extends over 12 amino acids. Trimming took 4 bases from V and 10 from J, leaving 14 bases between them. The CDR3 DNA sequence: TGTGCCAGCAGCCGTGTCAGGGACATACAGTACTTC. Its protein product is CASSRVRDIQYF.

The chain couples TRBV27 to TRBJ2-1; tentative D call: TRBD2 (5 bases). The CDR3 consists of 16 residues. The germline CDR1 and CDR2 sequences are MNHEY and SMNVEV (reference sequence). V gave up 2 bases and J gave up 4 bases, with 15 bases separating them. The CDR3 DNA is TGTGCCAGCAGTTTAGACGCATCGAGGGTTTACAATGAGCAGTTCTTC. This codes for CASSLDASRVYNEQFF.

The chain carries TRBV19 and TRBJ1-5; 7 bases are a match to TRBD1. Germline loops: CDR1 LNHDA, CDR2 SQIVND (reference sequence). Losses at the gene ends were 3 bases for V and 2 bases for J; bases not matched to a gene: 10. The CDR3 length is 17 residues. DNA for the CDR3: TGTGCCAGTAGTATGTGGGCCCTAGACAGGGGCAATCAGCCCCAGCATTTT. It encodes CASSMWALDRGNQPQHF.

This clone came up once. This chain uses TRBV4-1 with TRBJ2-1; a weak D match, TRBD2 (6 bases). This CDR3 is 17 amino acids long. V was trimmed by 3 bases and J by 7 bases, leaving 22 bases between them. Germline V CDR1 and CDR2: MGHRA, YSYEKL. CDR3 residues: CASSQPGSGTDFNEQFF. The CDR3 DNA reads TGCGCCAGCAGCCAGCCGGGTTCCGGGACTGATTTTAATGAGCAGTTCTTC.

This rearrangement joins TRBV4-1 to TRBJ2-7, with a tentative D call TRBD2 (5 bases). The length of the CDR3 is 15 residues. Trimming pared 0 bases from V and 0 bases from J, leaving 9 bases between. Per the germline V gene, CDR1 is MGHRA and CDR2 is YSYEKL. CDR3 DNA sequence: TGCGCCAGCAGCCAAGATCGGGGAACCTCCTACGAGCAGTACTTC. This sequence encodes CASSQDRGTSYEQYF.

The J gene is TRBJ1-4, the V gene TRBV7-2; 8 bases line up with TRBD1. V trimming: 5 bases; J trimming: 6 bases; junction bases outside the gene matches: 5. Per the germline V gene, CDR1 is SGHTA and CDR2 is FQGNSA. The CDR3 is 14 amino acids. The DNA for the CDR3 is TGTGCCAGCAGCGTTGCAGGGGGCTATGAAAAACTGTTTTTT. Amino acid sequence: CASSVAGGYEKLFF.

A few counts support this clone. This chain joins TRBV28 and TRBJ1-2; 7 positions agree with TRBD1. Germline lookup yields CDR1 MDHEN and CDR2 SYDVKM. V gave up 5 bases and J gave up 2 bases; unmatched junction bases: 8. The CDR3 sequence is 15 residues long. Here the CDR3 DNA reads TGTGCCAGCAGTCCCCCGGACAGGCGAAACTATGGCTACACCTTC. Translating it yields CASSPPDRRNYGYTF.

The chain recombines TRBV5-5 with TRBJ1-6; TRBD1 agrees at 7 bases. Germline CDR1 SGHKS, CDR2 YYEKEE (reference sequence). The junction had 6 bases not matched to a gene; V was cut back by 4 bases and J by 8 bases. The CDR3 consists of 14 residues. CDR3 nucleotides: TGTGCCAGCAGCACGACAGGGAGGTATTCACCCCTCCACTTT. Translated, it gives CASSTTGRYSPLHF.

The rearrangement links TRBV28 to TRBJ2-1; 8 nucleotides line up with TRBD2. Germline values: CDR1 MDHEN, CDR2 SYDVKM. V was clipped by 7 bases and J by 0 bases; unmatched bases: 11. The CDR3 is 17 amino acids. The chain's CDR3 is CASTPGLETGSYNEQFF. The CDR3 region has the DNA TGTGCCAGCACTCCGGGACTAGAAACGGGCTCCTACAATGAGCAGTTCTTC. The whole variable domain, filled in from reference TRBV28 and TRBJ2-1, reads DVKVTQSSRYLVKRTGEKVFLECVQDMDHENMFWYRQDPGLGLRLIYFSYDVKMKEKGDIPEGYSVSREKKERFSLILESASTNQTSMYLCASTPGLETGSYNEQFFGPGTRLTVL.

In nucleotides, the CDR3 is TGTGCCAGCAGTATCTCCGGGACTAGAGATACGCAGTATTTT. It specifies CASSISGTRDTQYF. The chain links TRBV6-5 to TRBJ2-3, with 8 bases that match TRBD2. The V gene end was trimmed by 5 bases and the J gene end by 5 bases; junction bases not matched to a gene: 6. The germline V gene has CDR1 MNHEY and CDR2 SVGAGI. The CDR3 runs 14 residues.

The chain combines TRBV15 with TRBJ1-1, with D possibly matching TRBD1 (6 bases). The CDR3 contains 16 residues. Germline lookup yields CDR1 LNHNV and CDR2 YYDKDF (reference sequence). Trimming pared 5 bases from V and 5 bases from J, leaving 21 bases between. In DNA, the CDR3 is TGTGCCACCAGCCGTTCACAGGGCGCAGGGAATACTGAAGCTTTCTTT. Protein: CATSRSQGAGNTEAFF.

This rearrangement joins TRBV4-3 to TRBJ2-7; D possibly corresponds to TRBD2 (6 bases). V was cut by 0 bases and J by 3 bases, with 12 bases left in between. The CDR3 length is 15 residues. Germline V gene sequence: CDR1 LGHNA, CDR2 YSLEER. CDR3 sequence reads: CASSQDQGGNYEQYF. The CDR3, as DNA: TGCGCCAGCAGCCAAGATCAAGGAGGGAACTACGAGCAGTACTTC.